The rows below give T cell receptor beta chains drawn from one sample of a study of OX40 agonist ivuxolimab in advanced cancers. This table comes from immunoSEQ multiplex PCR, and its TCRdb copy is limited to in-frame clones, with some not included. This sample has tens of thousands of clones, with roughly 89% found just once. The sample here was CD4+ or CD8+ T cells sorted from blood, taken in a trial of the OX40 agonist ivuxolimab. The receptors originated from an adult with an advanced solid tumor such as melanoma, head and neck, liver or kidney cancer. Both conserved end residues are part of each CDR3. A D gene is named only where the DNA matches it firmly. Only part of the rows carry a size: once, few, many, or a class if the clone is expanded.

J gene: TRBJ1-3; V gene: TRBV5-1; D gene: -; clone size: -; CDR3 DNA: TGCGCCAGCAGCCCGGACACCCTGAGCTCTGGAAACACCATATATTTT; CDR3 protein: CASSPDTLSSGNTIYF
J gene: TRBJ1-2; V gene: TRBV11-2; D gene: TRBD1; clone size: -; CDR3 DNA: TGTGCCAGCAACTATATACGTCGGGACAGGGGCTATGGCTACACCTTC; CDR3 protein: CASNYIRRDRGYGYTF
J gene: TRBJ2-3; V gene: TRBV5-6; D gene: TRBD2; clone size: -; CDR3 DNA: TGTGCCAGCAGCTTCCTAGGGACTAGCGGTTGGACTAGTACAGATACGCAGTATTTT; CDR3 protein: CASSFLGTSGWTSTDTQYF
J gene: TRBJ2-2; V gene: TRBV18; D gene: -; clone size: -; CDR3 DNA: TGTGCCAGCTCACCGGCGGGCTCTGACACCGGGGAGCTGTTTTTT; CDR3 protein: CASSPAGSDTGELFF
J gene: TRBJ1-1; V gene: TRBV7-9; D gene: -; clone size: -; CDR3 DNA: TGTGCCAGCAGCCCGGGGGACCGCACTGAAGCTTTCTTT; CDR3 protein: CASSPGDRTEAFF
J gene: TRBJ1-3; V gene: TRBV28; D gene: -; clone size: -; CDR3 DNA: TGTGCCAGCAGTTTTGGCCGGGGCGCGTGGGGCACCATATATTTT; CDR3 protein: CASSFGRGAWGTIYF
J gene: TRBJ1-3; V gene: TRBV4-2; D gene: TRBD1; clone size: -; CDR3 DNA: TGTGCCAGCAGCCACAGGGGGTCTGGAAACACCATATATTTT; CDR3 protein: CASSHRGSGNTIYF
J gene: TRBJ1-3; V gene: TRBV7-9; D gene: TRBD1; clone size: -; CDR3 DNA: TGTGCCAGCAGTTCTACCCGACAGGGGGACACCATATATTTT; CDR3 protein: CASSSTRQGDTIYF
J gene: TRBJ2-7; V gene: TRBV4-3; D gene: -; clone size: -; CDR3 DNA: TGCGCCAGCAGCCAAGACTTCGCGGTGGGCGAGCAGTACTTC; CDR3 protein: CASSQDFAVGEQYF
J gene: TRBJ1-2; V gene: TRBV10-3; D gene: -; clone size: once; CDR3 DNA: TGTGCCATCAGTTCCCGGGGGAGTAACTATGGCTACACCTTC; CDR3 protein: CAISSRGSNYGYTF
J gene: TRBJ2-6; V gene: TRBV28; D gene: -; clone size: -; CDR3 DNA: TGTGCCAGCAGTTTATGGGAAGTCACCAGCTCTGGGGCCAACGTCCTGACTTTC; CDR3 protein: CASSLWEVTSSGANVLTF
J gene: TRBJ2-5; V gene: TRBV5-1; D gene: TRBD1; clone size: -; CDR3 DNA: TGCGCCAGCAGCACCCGACAGGGCGAAGAAGAGACCCAGTACTTC; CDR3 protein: CASSTRQGEEETQYF
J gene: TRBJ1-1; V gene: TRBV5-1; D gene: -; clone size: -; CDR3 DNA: TGCGCCAGCAGCTTGGATGGGGGAACTGAAGCTTTCTTT; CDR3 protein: CASSLDGGTEAFF
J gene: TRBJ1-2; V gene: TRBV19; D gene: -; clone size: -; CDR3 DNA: TGTGCCAGTAACCGGGCCTGGTATGGCTACACCTTC; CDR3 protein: CASNRAWYGYTF
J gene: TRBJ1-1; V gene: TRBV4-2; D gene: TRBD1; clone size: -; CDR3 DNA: TGTGCCAGCAGCCATAGGGGGCAGGGCACTGAAGCTTTCTTT; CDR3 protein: CASSHRGQGTEAFF
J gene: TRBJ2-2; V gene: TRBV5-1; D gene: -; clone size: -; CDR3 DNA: TGCGCCAGCAGCTTGCGACCCCAAAATAAGAACACCGGGGAGCTGTTTTTT; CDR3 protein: CASSLRPQNKNTGELFF
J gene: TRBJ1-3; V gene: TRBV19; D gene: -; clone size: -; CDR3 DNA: TGTGCCAGTAGTCAAACAGGGTCCTCTGGAAACACCATATATTTT; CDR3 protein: CASSQTGSSGNTIYF
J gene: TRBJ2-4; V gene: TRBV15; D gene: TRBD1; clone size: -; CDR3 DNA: TGTGCCACCAGCGGAAGACCAGGGGGCAAGGGCATTCAGTACTTC; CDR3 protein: CATSGRPGGKGIQYF
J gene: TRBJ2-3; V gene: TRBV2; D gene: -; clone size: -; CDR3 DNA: TGTGCCAGCAGTTCTACAGGGTACGATACGCAGTATTTT; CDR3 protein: CASSSTGYDTQYF
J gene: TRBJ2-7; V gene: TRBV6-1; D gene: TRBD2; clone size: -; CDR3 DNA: TGTGCCAGCCGGACTAGCGGGCTCTACGAGCAGTACTTC; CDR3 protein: CASRTSGLYEQYF
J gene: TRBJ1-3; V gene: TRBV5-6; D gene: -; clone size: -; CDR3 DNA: TGTGCCAGCAGCTTGGTGGGAAACACCATATATTTT; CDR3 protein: CASSLVGNTIYF
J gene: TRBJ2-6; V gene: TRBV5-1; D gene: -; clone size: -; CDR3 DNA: TGCGCCAGCAGCCTCCCTGGGGCCAACGTCCTGACTTTC; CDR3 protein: CASSLPGANVLTF
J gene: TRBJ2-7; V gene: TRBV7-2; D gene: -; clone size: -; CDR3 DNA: TGTGCCAGCAGCCGCCTAAGGAACGAGCAGTACTTC; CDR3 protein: CASSRLRNEQYF